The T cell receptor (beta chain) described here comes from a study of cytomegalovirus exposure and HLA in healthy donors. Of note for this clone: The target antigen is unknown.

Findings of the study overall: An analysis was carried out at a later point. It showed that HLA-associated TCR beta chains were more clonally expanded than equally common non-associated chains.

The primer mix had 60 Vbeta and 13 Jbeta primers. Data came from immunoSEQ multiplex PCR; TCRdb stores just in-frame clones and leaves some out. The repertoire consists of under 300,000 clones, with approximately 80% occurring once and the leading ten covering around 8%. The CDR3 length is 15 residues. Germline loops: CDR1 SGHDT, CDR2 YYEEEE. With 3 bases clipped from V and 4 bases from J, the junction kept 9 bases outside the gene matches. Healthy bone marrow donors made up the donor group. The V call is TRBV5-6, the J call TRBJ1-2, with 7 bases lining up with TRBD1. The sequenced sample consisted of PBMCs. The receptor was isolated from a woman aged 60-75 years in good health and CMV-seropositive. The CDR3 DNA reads TGTGCCAGCAGCTGGGGGGACAGCCAAGCCTATGGCTACACCTTC. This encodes CASSWGDSQAYGYTF.